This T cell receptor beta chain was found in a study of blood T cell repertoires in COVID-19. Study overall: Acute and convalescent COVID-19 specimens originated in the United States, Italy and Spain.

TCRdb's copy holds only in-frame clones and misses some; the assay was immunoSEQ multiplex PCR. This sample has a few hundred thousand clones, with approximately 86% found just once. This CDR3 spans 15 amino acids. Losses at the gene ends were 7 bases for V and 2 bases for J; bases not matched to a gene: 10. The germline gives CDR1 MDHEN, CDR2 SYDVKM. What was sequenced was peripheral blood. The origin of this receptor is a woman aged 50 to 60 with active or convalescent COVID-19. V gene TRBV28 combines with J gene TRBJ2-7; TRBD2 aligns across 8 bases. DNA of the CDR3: TGTGCCAGCAAGAGCGGGGGCTACCGCACCTACGAGCAGTACTTC. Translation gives CASKSGGYRTYEQYF.